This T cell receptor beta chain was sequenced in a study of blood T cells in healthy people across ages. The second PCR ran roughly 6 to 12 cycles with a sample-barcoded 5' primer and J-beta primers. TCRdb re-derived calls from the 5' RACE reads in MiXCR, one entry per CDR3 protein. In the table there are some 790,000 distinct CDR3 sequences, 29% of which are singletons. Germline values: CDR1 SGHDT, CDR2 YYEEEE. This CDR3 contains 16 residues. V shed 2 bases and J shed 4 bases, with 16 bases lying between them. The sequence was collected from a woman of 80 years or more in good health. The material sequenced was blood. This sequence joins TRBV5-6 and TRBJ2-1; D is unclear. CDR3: CASSLKGPLPYNEQFF. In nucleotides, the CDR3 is TGTGCCAGCAGCTTAAAGGGCCCTCTTCCGTACAATGAGCAGTTCTTC.